This TCR beta chain was recorded in a study of T cell responses to AZD1222 COVID-19 vaccine (dated by TCRdb to about 2021). With respect to the entire study: TCR sequencing was performed for roughly 250 trial participants, of whom around 200 were given two doses of AZD1222 and 26 were given two doses of MenACWY control vaccine. Trial participants were enrolled into age subgroups of 18-55, 56-69 and 70-plus years, which contained 148, 28 and 57 TCR-sequenced participants, respectively. Study-wide conclusions, independent of this receptor: Spike-specific TCR breadth and depth rose significantly after two AZD1222 doses compared with day 0 and with MenACWY recipients. Nearly half of unique spike-specific TCRs reportedly recognized epitopes outside regions mutated in the B.1.351 and B.1.1.7 variants. Most participants were white British and females outnumbered males, and the authors suggested that clonal diversity may have been underestimated. No day 14 peak-response samples were available, so repertoires were characterized only after the peak T cell response. The whole spike protein was spanned by vaccine-associated CD4 TCRs, and dominant responses were seen in regions 160-218 and 743-854. Only five to seven AZD1222 recipients were SARS-CoV-2 seropositive at baseline, limiting conclusions about previously exposed vaccinees. In the small 56-69-year group, the increase in depth fell short of significance, most likely because of low power.

V sheds 1 base and J sheds 8 bases, leaving 17 bases between their ends. CDR1 LNHDA and CDR2 SQIVND were looked up in the germline V gene (reference sequence). Its CDR3 holds 15 amino acids, cysteine through phenylalanine. Only the CDR3 part of the read is kept: 45 bases, read in frame from the first base. Taken with the paper, the label for time point translates to: about 28 days (+/-7) after the second vaccine dose. AZD1222 recipients with second doses at about 4 weeks or about 12 weeks were pooled, because spike-specific TCR depth and breadth did not differ between schedules. The vaccinee samples were drawn from two UK trials, COV001 and COV002, one of which was a single-blind randomized controlled phase 2/3 trial testing AZD1222 (ChAdOx1 nCoV-19) in healthy adults. For TCRbeta chain sequencing, PBMC samples from trial participants were taken at day 0 and at day 28 after the second dose. In the case of this clone: There is no known antigen for this receptor. Base-call qualities are not available, and no considerably larger clone is one nucleotide away.

The CDR3 regions of human TCRbeta chains were subjected to immunosequencing. Per the authors' processing: Repertoire TCRs were matched against a reference library of SARS-CoV-2-specific TCRs generated with the MIRA antigen-specificity platform. Breadth meant the fraction of unique TCRs that were SARS-CoV-2-associated, whereas depth meant the fraction of total T cells that were SARS-CoV-2-associated. Using the MIRA data, every spike-specific TCR was mapped to the spike region that the TCR reacted to and assigned to either a CD4 or a CD8 class. Log10-transformed breadth and depth values were compared by one-way ANOVA with Sidak's multiple comparisons tests. In TCRdb, the immuneACCESS table is reduced to in-frame sequences with V and J assigned. These tables do not hold every clone; where another copy was compared, an unresolved V gene accounts for under half, and the others remain unexplained. V and J calls and clone size are copied from that table; D and trimming were computed from the DNA. Across this sample there are more than 100,000 clones, with roughly 90% seen only once. The ten biggest clones cover around 8.2% of the sample.

The source of this sequence is an adult who received the AZD1222 COVID-19 vaccine. The rearranged segments are TRBV19 and TRBJ1-2; confidence is insufficient to name the D gene. The sample here was peripheral blood, taken 28 days after the second AZD1222 dose. This receptor carries the CDR3 CASSIGGSYSQGYTF. The nucleotides are TGTGCCAGTAGTATAGGAGGGAGCTACAGCCAGGGCTACACCTTC.